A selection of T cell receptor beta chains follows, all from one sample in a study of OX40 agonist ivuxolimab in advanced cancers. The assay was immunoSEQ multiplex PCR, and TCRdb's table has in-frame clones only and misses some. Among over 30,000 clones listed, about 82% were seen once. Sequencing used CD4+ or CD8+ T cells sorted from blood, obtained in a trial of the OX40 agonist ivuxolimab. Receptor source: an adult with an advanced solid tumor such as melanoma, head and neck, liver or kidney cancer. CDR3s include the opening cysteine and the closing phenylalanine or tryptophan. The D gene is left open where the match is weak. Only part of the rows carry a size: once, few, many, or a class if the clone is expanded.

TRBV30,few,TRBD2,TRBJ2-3,CAWREGRETDTQYF,TGTGCCTGGAGAGAGGGGAGGGAGACAGATACGCAGTATTTT
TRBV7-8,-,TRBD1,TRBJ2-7,CASSVHRGPSYEQYF,TGTGCCAGCAGCGTACACAGGGGGCCCTCCTACGAGCAGTACTTC
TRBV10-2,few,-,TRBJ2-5,CASSVVKREWGKETQYF,TGCGCCAGCAGTGTAGTGAAGAGGGAGTGGGGTAAAGAGACCCAGTACTTC
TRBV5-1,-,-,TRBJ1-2,CASSLGVALDSNGYTF,TGCGCCAGCAGCTTGGGTGTGGCACTGGATTCGAATGGCTACACCTTC
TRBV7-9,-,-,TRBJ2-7,CASSPPMGLTYEQYF,TGTGCCAGCAGCCCCCCAATGGGACTTACCTACGAGCAGTACTTC
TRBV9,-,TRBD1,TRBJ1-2,CASSPDGQGGLYGYTF,TGTGCCAGCAGCCCCGACGGACAGGGAGGTCTTTATGGCTACACCTTC
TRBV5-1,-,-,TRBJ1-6,CASSLVGNSPLHF,TGCGCCAGCAGCTTGGTGGGGAATTCACCCCTCCACTTT
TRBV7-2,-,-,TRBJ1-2,CASPFEGGYGYTF,TGTGCCAGCCCCTTCGAAGGGGGCTATGGCTACACCTTC
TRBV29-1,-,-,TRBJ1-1,CSVMTAGDTEAFF,TGCAGCGTCATGACGGCAGGGGACACTGAAGCTTTCTTT
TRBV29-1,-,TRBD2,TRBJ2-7,CSVDSGSDYEQYF,TGCAGCGTTGATAGCGGGAGTGATTACGAGCAGTACTTC
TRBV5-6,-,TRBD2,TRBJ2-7,CASSFGLAGNYEQYF,TGTGCCAGCAGCTTCGGACTAGCGGGGAACTACGAGCAGTACTTC
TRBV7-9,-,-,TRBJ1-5,CASSLGSQPQHF,TGTGCCAGCAGCTTAGGCAGTCAGCCCCAGCATTTT
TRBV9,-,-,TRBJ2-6,CASSVAVGWAGTSSGANVLTF,TGTGCCAGCAGCGTAGCGGTGGGGTGGGCAGGTACTAGCTCTGGGGCCAACGTCCTGACTTTC
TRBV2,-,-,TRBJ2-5,CASSVVKGEETQYF,TGTGCCAGCAGTGTGGTTAAGGGGGAAGAGACCCAGTACTTC
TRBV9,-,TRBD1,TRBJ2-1,CASSVGQGAVDEQFF,TGTGCCAGCAGCGTCGGTCAGGGGGCGGTCGATGAGCAGTTCTTC
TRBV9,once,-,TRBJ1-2,CASSVDVHPSYGYTF,TGTGCCAGCAGCGTAGATGTTCACCCCTCCTATGGCTACACCTTC
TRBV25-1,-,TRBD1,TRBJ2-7,CASSAGQGSEQYF,TGTGCCAGCAGTGCGGGACAGGGAAGTGAGCAGTACTTC
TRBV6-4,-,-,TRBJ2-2,CASSDGTNTGELFF,TGTGCCAGCAGTGACGGGACAAACACCGGGGAGCTGTTTTTT
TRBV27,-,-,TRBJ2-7,CASSFGIGGYEQYF,TGTGCCAGCAGTTTTGGGATAGGGGGCTACGAGCAGTACTTC
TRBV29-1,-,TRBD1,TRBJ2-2,CSVAGGFTGELFF,TGCAGCGTTGCAGGGGGATTCACCGGGGAGCTGTTTTTT
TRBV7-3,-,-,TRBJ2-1,CASSLTWDGPYNEQFF,TGTGCCAGCAGCTTAACGTGGGACGGACCCTACAATGAGCAGTTCTTC
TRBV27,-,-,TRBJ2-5,CASSPGGLSAAWETQYF,TGTGCCAGCAGTCCCGGAGGCCTTTCGGCGGCATGGGAGACCCAGTACTTC
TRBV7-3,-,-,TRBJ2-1,CASSSWMDSLSYNEQFF,TGTGCCAGCAGCTCATGGATGGACAGTTTATCCTACAATGAGCAGTTCTTC
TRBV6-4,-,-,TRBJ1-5,CASSPGSGRGNQPQHF,TGTGCCAGCTCCCCTGGGTCAGGGAGAGGTAATCAGCCCCAGCATTTT
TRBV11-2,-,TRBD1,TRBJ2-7,CASSSDRTLEQYF,TGTGCCAGCAGCTCGGACAGGACCCTTGAGCAGTACTTC
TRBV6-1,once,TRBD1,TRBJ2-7,CASSEWNRGVYEQYF,TGTGCCAGCAGTGAATGGAACAGGGGGGTCTACGAGCAGTACTTC
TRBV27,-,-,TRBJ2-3,CASRVTDTQYF,TGTGCCAGCAGGGTCACAGATACGCAGTATTTT
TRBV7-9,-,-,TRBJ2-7,CASSSYSYEQYF,TGTGCCAGCAGCTCCTACAGCTACGAGCAGTACTTC
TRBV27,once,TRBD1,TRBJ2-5,CASSSGTGSETQYF,TGTGCCAGCAGTTCCGGGACAGGGTCAGAGACCCAGTACTTC
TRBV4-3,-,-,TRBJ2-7,CASSPDLDSYEQYF,TGCGCCAGCAGCCCGGACCTGGACTCCTACGAGCAGTACTTC
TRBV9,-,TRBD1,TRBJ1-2,CASSVEGASANYGYTF,TGTGCCAGCAGCGTGGAGGGGGCTTCTGCTAACTATGGCTACACCTTC
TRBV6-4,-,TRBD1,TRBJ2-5,CASSEGTGGQETQYF,TGTGCCAGCAGTGAAGGGACAGGGGGCCAAGAGACCCAGTACTTC
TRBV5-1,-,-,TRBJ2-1,CASSAPREGDLNEQFF,TGCGCCAGCAGTGCCCCCAGGGAGGGGGATTTAAATGAGCAGTTCTTC
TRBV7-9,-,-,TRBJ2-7,CASSIGSKYYEQYF,TGTGCCAGCAGCATCGGGAGTAAATACTACGAGCAGTACTTC
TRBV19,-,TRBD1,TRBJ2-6,CASSRDRDSGANVLTF,TGTGCCAGTAGCCGGGACAGGGACTCTGGGGCCAACGTCCTGACTTTC
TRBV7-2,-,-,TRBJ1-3,CASSSFFRGNENTIYF,TGTGCCAGCAGCTCGTTCTTCCGGGGGAACGAAAACACCATATATTTT
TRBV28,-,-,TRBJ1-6,CASSFEREYSPLHF,TGTGCCAGCAGTTTTGAGAGGGAGTATTCACCCCTCCACTTT
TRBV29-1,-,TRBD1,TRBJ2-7,CSVLSGGPGYEQYF,TGCAGCGTCCTCTCAGGGGGACCCGGGTACGAGCAGTACTTC
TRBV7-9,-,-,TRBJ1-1,CASSLGHGNTTEAFF,TGTGCCAGCAGCTTGGGACACGGCAACACCACTGAAGCTTTCTTT
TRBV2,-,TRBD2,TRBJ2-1,CASSKGLAEFF,TGTGCCAGCAGTAAGGGACTAGCAGAGTTCTTC
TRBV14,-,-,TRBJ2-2,CASSQVWGVDWTAKNTGELFF,TGTGCCAGCAGCCAAGTTTGGGGGGTAGATTGGACGGCGAAGAACACCGGGGAGCTGTTTTTT
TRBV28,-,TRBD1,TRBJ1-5,CASRWDRGLGQPQHF,TGTGCCAGCCGTTGGGACAGGGGGCTTGGGCAGCCCCAGCATTTT
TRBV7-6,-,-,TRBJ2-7,CASSFGGSDEQYF,TGTGCCAGCAGCTTCGGGGGCAGCGACGAGCAGTACTTC
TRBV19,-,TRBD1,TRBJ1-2,CASKTGGNYSYTF,TGTGCCAGTAAGACAGGGGGTAACTATAGCTACACCTTC
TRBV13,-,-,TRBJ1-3,CASNGGPTDGNTIYF,TGTGCCAGCAACGGGGGACCAACGGACGGAAACACCATATATTTT
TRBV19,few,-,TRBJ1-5,CAGGPAGVGQPQHF,TGTGCCGGCGGTCCGGCGGGGGTCGGTCAGCCCCAGCATTTT
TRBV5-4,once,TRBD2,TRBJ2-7,CASSSGLAGGRREQYF,TGTGCCAGCAGCTCCGGACTAGCGGGAGGTCGGCGCGAGCAGTACTTC
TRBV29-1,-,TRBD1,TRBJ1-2,CSVLGQGAFGYTF,TGCAGCGTCCTGGGACAGGGGGCATTCGGCTACACCTTC
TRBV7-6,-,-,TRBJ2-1,CASSLSLATYNEQFF,TGTGCCAGCAGTCTCTCCCTAGCTACCTACAATGAGCAGTTCTTC
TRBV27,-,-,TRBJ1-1,CASSFSEGTEAFF,TGTGCCAGCAGTTTTTCGGAGGGGACTGAAGCTTTCTTT
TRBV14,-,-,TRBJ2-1,CASSQDRGIQGSRNEQFF,TGTGCCAGCAGCCAAGACCGAGGAATACAGGGTTCCCGCAATGAGCAGTTCTTC
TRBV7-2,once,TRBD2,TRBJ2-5,CASSPWGGDPPETQYF,TGTGCCAGCAGCCCATGGGGGGGGGACCCCCCAGAGACCCAGTACTTC
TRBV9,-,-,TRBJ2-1,CASSPSGTYNEQFF,TGTGCCAGCAGCCCCAGCGGCACCTACAATGAGCAGTTCTTC
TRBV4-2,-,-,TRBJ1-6,CASSQLHEAGSYNSPLHF,TGTGCCAGCAGCCAGTTACATGAGGCAGGCTCCTATAATTCACCCCTCCACTTT
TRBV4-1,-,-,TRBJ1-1,CASSQERVTEAFF,TGCGCCAGCAGCCAAGAGAGAGTCACTGAAGCTTTCTTT
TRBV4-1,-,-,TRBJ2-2,CASSQEQTGELFF,TGCGCCAGCAGCCAAGAACAAACCGGGGAGCTGTTTTTT
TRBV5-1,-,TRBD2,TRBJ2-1,CASSPREGRPNEQFF,TGCGCCAGCAGCCCTCGGGAGGGCAGGCCCAATGAGCAGTTCTTC